The sequence of this T cell receptor (beta chain) was determined in a study of CD8+CD57+ T cells in acquired aplastic anemia. In the study overall: In CD4+ cells, healthy donors produced an average of approximately 9.9 million reads.

Germline V gives CDR1 SGHRS, CDR2 YFSETQ. V shed 0 bases and J shed 4 bases, with 13 bases lying between them. This CDR3 spans 15 amino acids. This clonotype was counted once. CDR3 and TCR beta VDJ profiling relied on genomic DNA as the template. TCRdb re-derived calls from the reads in MiXCR, one entry per CDR3 protein. The sample includes hundreds of thousands of distinct CDR3 sequences, 60% to 80% of them seen just once. The sequence was obtained from a human donor in good health, serving as a control. Sequenced input: sorted CD4+, CD8+, or CD8+CD57+ T cells (not recorded which) from PBMCs. V usage is TRBV5-1 and J usage is TRBJ1-2; tentative D call: TRBD1 (5 bases). The CDR3 is CASSLGLTASYGYTF. CDR3 nucleotides: TGCGCCAGCAGCTTGGGGTTGACAGCCTCCTATGGCTACACCTTC.